This TCR beta chain originates from a study of shared clonotypes between healthy human individuals. Whole-study results and caveats: The genetic and exposure-history diversity represented was limited by few donors.

The V and J ends lost 0 bases and 15 bases respectively, with 16 bases between them. Germline V gene lookup returns CDR1 GTSNPN and CDR2 SVGIG (reference sequence). The CDR3 totals 12 residues. Deep was the level at which the assay was run. Only in-frame clones appear in the TCRdb table, and some are missing; sequencing was by immunoSEQ multiplex PCR. This table holds hundreds of thousands of clones, around three quarters found once. As regards this clone: The antigen is unknown.

The J gene is TRBJ2-3, the V gene TRBV30, with a possible D match to TRBD2 (5 bases). The receptor was isolated from a woman aged 30 to 39 in good health. The sequenced material came from memory CD4+ T cells sorted from blood. Noted subset: CD45RA-negative fraction. CDR3 residues: CAWSVRLGRGYF. The DNA of the CDR3 is TGTGCCTGGAGTGTACGGCTAGGTCGGGGATATTTT. Together with reference TRBV30 and TRBJ2-3, the CDR3 gives the full variable domain: SQTIHQWPATLVQPVGSPLSLECTVEGTSNPNLYWYRQAAGRGLQLLFYSVGIGQISSEVPQNLSASRPQDRQFILSSKKLLLSDSGFYLCAWSVRLGRGYFGPGTRLTVL.